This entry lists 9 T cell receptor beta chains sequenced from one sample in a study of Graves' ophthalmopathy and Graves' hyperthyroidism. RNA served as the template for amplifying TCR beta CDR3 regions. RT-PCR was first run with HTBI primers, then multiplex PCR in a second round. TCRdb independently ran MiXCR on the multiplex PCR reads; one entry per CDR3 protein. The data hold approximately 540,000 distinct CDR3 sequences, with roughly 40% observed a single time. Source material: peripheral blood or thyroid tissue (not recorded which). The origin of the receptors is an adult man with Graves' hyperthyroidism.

The CDR3 here is CASSFPLGGPGGEQYF. The CDR3 bases are TGTGCCAGCAGCTTCCCGTTAGGCGGACCAGGGGGCGAGCAGTACTTC. The chain couples TRBV7-8 to TRBJ2-7, with 7 bases identical to TRBD1. Losses at the gene ends were 3 bases for V and 6 bases for J; bases not matched to a gene: 14. CDR1 is SGHVS, CDR2 FQNEAQ, per germline. This CDR3 region has 16 residues.

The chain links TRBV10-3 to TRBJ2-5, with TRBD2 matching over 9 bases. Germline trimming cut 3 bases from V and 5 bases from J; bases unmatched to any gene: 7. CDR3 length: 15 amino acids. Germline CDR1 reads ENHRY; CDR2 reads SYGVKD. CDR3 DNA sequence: TGTGCCATCAGTGATGGAATAGCGGGAGAGGAGACCCAGTACTTC. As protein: CAISDGIAGEETQYF.

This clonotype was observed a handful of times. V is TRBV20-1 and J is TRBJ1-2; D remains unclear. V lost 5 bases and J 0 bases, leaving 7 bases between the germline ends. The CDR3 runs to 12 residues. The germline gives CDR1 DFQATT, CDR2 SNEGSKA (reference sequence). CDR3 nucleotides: TGCAGTGCTTCCCATTCTAACTATGGCTACACCTTC. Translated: CSASHSNYGYTF.

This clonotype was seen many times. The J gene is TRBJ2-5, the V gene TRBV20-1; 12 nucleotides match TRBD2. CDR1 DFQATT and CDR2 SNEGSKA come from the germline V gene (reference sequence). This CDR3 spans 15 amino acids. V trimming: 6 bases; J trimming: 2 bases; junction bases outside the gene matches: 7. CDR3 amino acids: CSAQQTSGGQETQYF. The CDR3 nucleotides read TGCAGTGCCCAACAGACTAGCGGGGGACAAGAGACCCAGTACTTC.

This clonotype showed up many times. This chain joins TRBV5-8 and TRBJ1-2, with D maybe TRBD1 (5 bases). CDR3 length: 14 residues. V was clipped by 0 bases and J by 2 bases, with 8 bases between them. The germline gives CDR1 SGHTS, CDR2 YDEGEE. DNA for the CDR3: TGTGCCAGCAGCTTGGAACAGGTGAACTATGGCTACACCTTC. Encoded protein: CASSLEQVNYGYTF.

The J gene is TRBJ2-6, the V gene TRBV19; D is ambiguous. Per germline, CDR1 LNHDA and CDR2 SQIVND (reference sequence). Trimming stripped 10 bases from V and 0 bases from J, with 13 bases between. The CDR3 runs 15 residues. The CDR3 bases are TGTGCCACCGCTAAGTTGGACTCTGGGGCCAACGTCCTGACTTTC. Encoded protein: CATAKLDSGANVLTF.

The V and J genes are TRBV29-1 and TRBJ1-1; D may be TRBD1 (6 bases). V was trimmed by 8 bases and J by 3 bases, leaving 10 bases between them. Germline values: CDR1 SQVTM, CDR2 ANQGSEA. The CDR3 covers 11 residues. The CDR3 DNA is TGCAGCATCTACAGGGACACTGAAGCTTTCTTT. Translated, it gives CSIYRDTEAFF.

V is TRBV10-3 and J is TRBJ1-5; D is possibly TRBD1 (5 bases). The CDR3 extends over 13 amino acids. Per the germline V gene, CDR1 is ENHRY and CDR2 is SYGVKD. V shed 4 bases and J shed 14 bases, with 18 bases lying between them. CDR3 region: CAISVKGPLDEHF. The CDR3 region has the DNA TGTGCCATCAGTGTAAAGGGGCCGCTCGACGAGCATTTT.

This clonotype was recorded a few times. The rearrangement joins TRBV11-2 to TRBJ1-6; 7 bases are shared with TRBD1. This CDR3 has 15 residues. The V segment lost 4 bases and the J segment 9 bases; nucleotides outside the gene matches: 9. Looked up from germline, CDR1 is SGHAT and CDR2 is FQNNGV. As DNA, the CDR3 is TGTGCCAGCAGCTCCTTTCCAGGGGGAGCTTCACCCCTCCACTTT. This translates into CASSSFPGGASPLHF. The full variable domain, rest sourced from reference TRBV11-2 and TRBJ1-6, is EAGVAQSPRYKIIEKRQSVAFWCNPISGHATLYWYQQILGQGPKLLIQFQNNGVVDDSQLPKDRFSAERLKGVDSTLKIQPAKLEDSAVYLCASSSFPGGASPLHFGNGTRLTVT.